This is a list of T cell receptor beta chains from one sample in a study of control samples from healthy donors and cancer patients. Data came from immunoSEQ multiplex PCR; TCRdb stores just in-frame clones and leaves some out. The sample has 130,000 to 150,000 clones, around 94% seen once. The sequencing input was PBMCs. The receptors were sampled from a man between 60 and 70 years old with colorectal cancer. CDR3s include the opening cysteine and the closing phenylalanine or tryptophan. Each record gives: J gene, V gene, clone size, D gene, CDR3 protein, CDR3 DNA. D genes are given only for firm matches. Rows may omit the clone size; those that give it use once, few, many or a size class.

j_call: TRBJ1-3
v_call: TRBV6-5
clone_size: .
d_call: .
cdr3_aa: CASSPWVGNTIYF
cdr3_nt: TGTGCCAGCAGTCCCTGGGTCGGAAACACCATATATTTT

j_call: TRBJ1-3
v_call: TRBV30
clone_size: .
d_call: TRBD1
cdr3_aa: CAWATGDGNTIYF
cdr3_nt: TGTGCCTGGGCCACAGGGGATGGAAACACCATATATTTT

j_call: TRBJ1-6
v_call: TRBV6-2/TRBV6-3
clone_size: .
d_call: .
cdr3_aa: CASSHTARFYF
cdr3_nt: TGTGCCAGCAGTCACACCGCGAGGTTCTACTTT

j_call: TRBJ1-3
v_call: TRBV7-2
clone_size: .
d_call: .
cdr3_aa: CASSSFALAGNTIYF
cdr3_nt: TGTGCCAGCAGCTCGTTCGCCCTCGCTGGAAACACCATATATTTT

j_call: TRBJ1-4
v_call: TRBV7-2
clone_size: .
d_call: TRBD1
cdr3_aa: CASQGQPNEKLFF
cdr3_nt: TGTGCCAGCCAGGGACAGCCTAATGAAAAACTGTTTTTT

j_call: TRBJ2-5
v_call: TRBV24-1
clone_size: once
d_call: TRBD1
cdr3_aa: CATSSDRVQETQYF
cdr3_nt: TGTGCCACCAGTTCGGACAGGGTCCAAGAGACCCAGTACTTC

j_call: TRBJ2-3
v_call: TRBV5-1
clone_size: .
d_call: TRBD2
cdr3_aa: CASSSGLAVPDTQYF
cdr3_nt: TGCGCCAGCAGCAGCGGACTAGCGGTTCCAGATACGCAGTATTTT

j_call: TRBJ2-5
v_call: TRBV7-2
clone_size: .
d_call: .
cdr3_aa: CASSAVGMYQETQYF
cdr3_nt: TGTGCCAGCAGCGCCGTAGGGATGTACCAAGAGACCCAGTACTTC

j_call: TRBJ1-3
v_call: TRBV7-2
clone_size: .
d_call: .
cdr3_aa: CASSWDSGYGNTIYF
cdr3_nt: TGTGCCAGCAGTTGGGATTCAGGGTACGGAAACACCATATATTTT

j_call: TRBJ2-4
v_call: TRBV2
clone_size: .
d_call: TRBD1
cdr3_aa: CASRLDRGLGNIQYF
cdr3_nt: TGTGCCAGCAGACTGGACAGGGGGCTAGGAAACATTCAGTACTTC

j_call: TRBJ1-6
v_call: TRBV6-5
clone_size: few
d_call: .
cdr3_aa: CAGQGGYNSPLHF
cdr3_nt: TGTGCCGGACAAGGGGGATATAATTCACCCCTCCACTTT

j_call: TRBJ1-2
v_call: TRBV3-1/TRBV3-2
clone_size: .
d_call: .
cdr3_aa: CASSSFAPYQDYGYTF
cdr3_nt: TGTGCCAGCAGCTCTTTCGCGCCCTACCAGGACTATGGCTACACCTTC

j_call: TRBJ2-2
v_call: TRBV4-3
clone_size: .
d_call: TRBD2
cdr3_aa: CASSPSNVLATPNTGELFF
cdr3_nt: TGCGCCAGCAGCCCCTCCAACGTACTAGCGACACCGAACACCGGGGAGCTGTTTTTT

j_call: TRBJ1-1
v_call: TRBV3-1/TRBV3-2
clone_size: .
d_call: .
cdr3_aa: CASSQEPGNTEAFF
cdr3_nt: TGTGCCAGCAGCCAAGAACCAGGCAACACTGAAGCTTTCTTT

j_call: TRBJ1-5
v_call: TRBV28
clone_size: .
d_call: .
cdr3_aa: CASSFPGARDQPQHF
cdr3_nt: TGTGCCAGCAGTTTCCCAGGGGCCCGAGATCAGCCCCAGCATTTT

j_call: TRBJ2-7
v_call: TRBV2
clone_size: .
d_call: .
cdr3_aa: CASGDRQTYEQYF
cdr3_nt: TGTGCCAGCGGCGACAGGCAAACCTACGAGCAGTACTTC

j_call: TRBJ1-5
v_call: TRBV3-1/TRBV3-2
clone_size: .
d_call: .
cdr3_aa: CAIKGRVQPQHF
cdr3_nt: TGTGCCATCAAGGGGAGGGTCCAGCCCCAGCATTTT

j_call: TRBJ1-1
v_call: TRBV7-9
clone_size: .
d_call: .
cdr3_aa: CASSLYREAFF
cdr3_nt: TGTGCCAGCAGCTTGTACCGCGAAGCTTTCTTT

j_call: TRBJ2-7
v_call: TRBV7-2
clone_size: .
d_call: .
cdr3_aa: CASSLGQVLSYEQYF
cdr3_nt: TGTGCCAGCAGCTTAGGACAGGTTCTCTCCTACGAGCAGTACTTC

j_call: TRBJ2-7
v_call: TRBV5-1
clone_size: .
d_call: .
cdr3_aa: CASSLRPSSYEQYF
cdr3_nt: TGCGCCAGCAGCTTGCGACCGAGCTCCTACGAGCAGTACTTC

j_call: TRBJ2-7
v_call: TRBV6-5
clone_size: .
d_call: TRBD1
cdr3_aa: CASSSRDRTAYEQYF
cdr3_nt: TGTGCCAGCAGTTCCAGGGACAGGACGGCCTACGAGCAGTACTTC

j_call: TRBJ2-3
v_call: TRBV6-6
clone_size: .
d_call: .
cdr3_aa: CASTSGGPLSTDTQYF
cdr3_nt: TGTGCCAGCACCTCGGGGGGCCCACTTAGCACAGATACGCAGTATTTT

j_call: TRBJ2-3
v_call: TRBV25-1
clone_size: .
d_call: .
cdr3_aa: CATWRGDTQYF
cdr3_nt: TGTGCCACCTGGAGAGGAGATACGCAGTATTTT

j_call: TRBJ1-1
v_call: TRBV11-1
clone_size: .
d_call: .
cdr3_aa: CASSRAENTEAFF
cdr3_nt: TGTGCCAGCAGCCGCGCGGAAAACACTGAAGCTTTCTTT

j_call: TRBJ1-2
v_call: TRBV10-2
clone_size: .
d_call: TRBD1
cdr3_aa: CASTAGQGNGYTF
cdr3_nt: TGCGCCAGCACCGCGGGACAGGGGAATGGCTACACCTTC

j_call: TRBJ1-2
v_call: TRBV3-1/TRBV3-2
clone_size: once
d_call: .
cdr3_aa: CASSQRGSNYGYTF
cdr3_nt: TGTGCCAGCAGCCAAAGGGGTTCTAACTATGGCTACACCTTC

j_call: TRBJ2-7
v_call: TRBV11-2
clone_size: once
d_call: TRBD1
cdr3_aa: CASSLYRGLDEQYF
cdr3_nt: TGTGCCAGCAGCTTATATAGGGGGCTAGACGAGCAGTACTTC

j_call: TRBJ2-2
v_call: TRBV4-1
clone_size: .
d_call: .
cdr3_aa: CASSQEELGVPGELFF
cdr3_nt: TGCGCCAGCAGCCAAGAGGAGCTCGGGGTTCCCGGGGAGCTGTTTTTT

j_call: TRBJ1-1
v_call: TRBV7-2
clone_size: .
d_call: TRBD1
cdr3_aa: CASSPNRGRDTEAFF
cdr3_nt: TGTGCCAGCAGCCCCAACAGGGGGCGAGACACTGAAGCTTTCTTT

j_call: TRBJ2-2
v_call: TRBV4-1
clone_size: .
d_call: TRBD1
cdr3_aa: CASSPQDRGLAGELFF
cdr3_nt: TGCGCCAGCAGCCCACAGGACAGGGGCTTGGCCGGGGAGCTGTTTTTT

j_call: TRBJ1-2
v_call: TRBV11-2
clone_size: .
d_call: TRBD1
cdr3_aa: CASSLEGGGNYGYTF
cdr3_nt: TGTGCCAGCAGCTTAGAAGGAGGGGGCAACTATGGCTACACCTTC

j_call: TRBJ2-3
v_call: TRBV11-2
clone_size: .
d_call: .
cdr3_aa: CASSLGRGTDTQYF
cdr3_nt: TGTGCCAGCAGCTTAGGACGGGGTACAGATACGCAGTATTTT

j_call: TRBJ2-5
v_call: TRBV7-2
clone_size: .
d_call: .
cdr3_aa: CASSLGVQETQYF
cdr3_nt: TGTGCCAGCAGCTTAGGAGTCCAAGAGACCCAGTACTTC

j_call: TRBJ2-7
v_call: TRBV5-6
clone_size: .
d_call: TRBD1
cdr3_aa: CASSPRRTGAHEQYF
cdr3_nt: TGTGCCAGCAGCCCCCGTAGAACAGGGGCCCACGAGCAGTACTTC

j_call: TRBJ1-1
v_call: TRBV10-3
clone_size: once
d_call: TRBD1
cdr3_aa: CATTTGVGTEAFF
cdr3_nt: TGTGCCACTACGACAGGGGTGGGCACTGAAGCTTTCTTT

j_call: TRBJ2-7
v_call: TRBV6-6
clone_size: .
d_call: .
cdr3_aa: CASSPLYEQYF
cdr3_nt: TGTGCCAGCAGTCCACTCTACGAGCAGTACTTC

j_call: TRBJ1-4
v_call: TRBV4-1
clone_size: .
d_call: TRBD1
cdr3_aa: CASSPFAGGTGLRKLFF
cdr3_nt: TGCGCCAGCAGCCCATTCGCCGGCGGGACAGGGTTGAGAAAACTGTTTTTT

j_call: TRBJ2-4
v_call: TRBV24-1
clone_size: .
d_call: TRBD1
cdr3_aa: CATSDPTGVGIQYF
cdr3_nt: TGTGCCACCAGTGATCCAACAGGGGTCGGCATTCAGTACTTC

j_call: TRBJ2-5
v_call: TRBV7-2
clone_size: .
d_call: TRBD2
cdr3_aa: CASSSGAETQYF
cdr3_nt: TGTGCCAGCAGCAGCGGGGCAGAGACCCAGTACTTC

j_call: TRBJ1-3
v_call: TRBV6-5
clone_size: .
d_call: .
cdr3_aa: CASSSGGGNTIYF
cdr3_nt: TGTGCCAGCAGTTCCGGGGGCGGAAACACCATATATTTT

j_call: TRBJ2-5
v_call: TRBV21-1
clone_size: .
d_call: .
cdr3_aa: CASSLYRKRGINRGETQYF
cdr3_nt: TGTGCCAGCAGCTTATACAGGAAAAGAGGGATTAACAGAGGAGAGACCCAGTACTTC

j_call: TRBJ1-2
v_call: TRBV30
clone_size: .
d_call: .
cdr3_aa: CAWRTTAAYGYTF
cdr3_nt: TGTGCCTGGAGGACGACAGCGGCCTATGGCTACACCTTC

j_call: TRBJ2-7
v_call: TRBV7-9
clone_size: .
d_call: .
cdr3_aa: CASSLQGRAHEQYF
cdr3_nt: TGTGCCAGCAGCCTCCAGGGCCGGGCCCACGAGCAGTACTTC

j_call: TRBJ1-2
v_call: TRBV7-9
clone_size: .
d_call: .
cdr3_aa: CASSLGGVNYGYTF
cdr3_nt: TGTGCCAGCAGCCTAGGTGGGGTTAACTATGGCTACACCTTC

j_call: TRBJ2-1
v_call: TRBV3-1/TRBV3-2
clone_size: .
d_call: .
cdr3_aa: CASSQDRVEQFF
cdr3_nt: TGTGCCAGCAGCCAAGATAGGGTTGAGCAGTTCTTC

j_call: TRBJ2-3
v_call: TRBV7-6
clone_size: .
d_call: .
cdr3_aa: CASSLRAGPSTDTQYF
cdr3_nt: TGTGCCAGCAGCTTAAGGGCAGGACCCAGCACAGATACGCAGTATTTT

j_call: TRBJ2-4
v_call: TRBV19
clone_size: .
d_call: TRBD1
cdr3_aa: CASSATGTHQYF
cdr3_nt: TGTGCCAGTAGTGCGACAGGGACCCACCAGTACTTC

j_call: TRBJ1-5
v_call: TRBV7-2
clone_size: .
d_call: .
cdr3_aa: CASKPREAGNQPQHF
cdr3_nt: TGTGCCAGCAAACCCAGGGAAGCTGGGAATCAGCCCCAGCATTTT

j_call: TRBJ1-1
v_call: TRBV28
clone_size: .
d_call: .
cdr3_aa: CASSPSLGGNIQITAFF
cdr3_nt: TGTGCCAGCAGCCCGTCCCTAGGGGGAAATATTCAAATTACAGCTTTCTTT

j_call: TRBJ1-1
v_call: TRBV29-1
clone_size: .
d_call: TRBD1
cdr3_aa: CSVAPTGENTEAFF
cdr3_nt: TGCAGCGTCGCCCCGACAGGGGAGAACACTGAAGCTTTCTTT

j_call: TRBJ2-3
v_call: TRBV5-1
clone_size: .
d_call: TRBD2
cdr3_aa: CASSLGLAGEGGTDTQYF
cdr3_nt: TGCGCCAGCAGCTTGGGGCTAGCGGGGGAGGGGGGCACAGATACGCAGTATTTT

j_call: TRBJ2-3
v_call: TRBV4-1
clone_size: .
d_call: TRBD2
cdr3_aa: CASSQGGGVTDTQYF
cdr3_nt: TGCGCCAGCAGCCAAGGGGGGGGAGTCACAGATACGCAGTATTTT

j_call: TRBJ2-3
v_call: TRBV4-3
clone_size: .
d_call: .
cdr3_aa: CASSARPASVDTQYF
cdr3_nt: TGCGCCAGCAGCGCAAGACCGGCTAGCGTAGATACGCAGTATTTT

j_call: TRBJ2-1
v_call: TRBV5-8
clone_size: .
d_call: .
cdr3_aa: CASSLYRGSSYNEQFF
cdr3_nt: TGTGCCAGCAGCTTGTATAGGGGGAGCTCCTACAATGAGCAGTTCTTC

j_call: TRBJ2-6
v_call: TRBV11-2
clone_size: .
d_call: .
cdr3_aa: CASSLNRFSGANVLTF
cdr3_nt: TGTGCCAGCAGCTTAAACAGATTCTCTGGGGCCAACGTCCTGACTTTC

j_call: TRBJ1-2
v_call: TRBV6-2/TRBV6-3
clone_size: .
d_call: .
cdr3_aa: CASSYSILGYTF
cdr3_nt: TGTGCCAGCAGTTACTCGATCCTAGGCTACACCTTC

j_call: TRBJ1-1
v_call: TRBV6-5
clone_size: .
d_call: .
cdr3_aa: CASSFRTGTEAFF
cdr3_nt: TGTGCCAGCAGTTTCCGAACAGGGACTGAAGCTTTCTTT

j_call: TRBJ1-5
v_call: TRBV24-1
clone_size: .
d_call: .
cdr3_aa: CATSDNRNQPQHF
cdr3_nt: TGTGCCACCAGTGATAACCGAAATCAGCCCCAGCATTTT

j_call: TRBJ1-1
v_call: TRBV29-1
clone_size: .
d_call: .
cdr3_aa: CSVVRGNTEAFF
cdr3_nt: TGCAGCGTTGTACGCGGGAACACTGAAGCTTTCTTT

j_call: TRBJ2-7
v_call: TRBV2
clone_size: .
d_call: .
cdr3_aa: CASSVGIQTYEQYF
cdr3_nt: TGTGCCAGCAGTGTGGGGATCCAAACCTACGAGCAGTACTTC